The present TCR beta chain was sequenced within a study of CD8 T cells in Susac syndrome. The CDR3 runs to 12 residues. Trimming removed 5 bases from V and 7 bases from J, with 12 bases in between. CDR1 and CDR2 (germline): LNHNV, YYDKDF (reference sequence). RNA amounts of roughly 0.5 to 1 ug underwent reverse transcription with random hexamers. TCRdb redid the calling of the immunoSEQ multiplex PCR reads with MiXCR, one entry per CDR3 protein. The sample has fewer than 150,000 distinct CDR3 sequences, around 91% seen once; the top ten hold 0.24%. TEMRA cells were FACS-enriched, with CD8+ and CD4+ T cells isolated negatively.

Sequencing was carried out using CD8+ T cells from PBMCs. This sequence originates from a human donor with multiple sclerosis. V usage is TRBV15 and J usage is TRBJ2-7, with D unresolved. The CDR3 coding sequence is TGTGCCACCAGCGACCTAAACCCGGAGCAGTACTTC. It specifies CATSDLNPEQYF.